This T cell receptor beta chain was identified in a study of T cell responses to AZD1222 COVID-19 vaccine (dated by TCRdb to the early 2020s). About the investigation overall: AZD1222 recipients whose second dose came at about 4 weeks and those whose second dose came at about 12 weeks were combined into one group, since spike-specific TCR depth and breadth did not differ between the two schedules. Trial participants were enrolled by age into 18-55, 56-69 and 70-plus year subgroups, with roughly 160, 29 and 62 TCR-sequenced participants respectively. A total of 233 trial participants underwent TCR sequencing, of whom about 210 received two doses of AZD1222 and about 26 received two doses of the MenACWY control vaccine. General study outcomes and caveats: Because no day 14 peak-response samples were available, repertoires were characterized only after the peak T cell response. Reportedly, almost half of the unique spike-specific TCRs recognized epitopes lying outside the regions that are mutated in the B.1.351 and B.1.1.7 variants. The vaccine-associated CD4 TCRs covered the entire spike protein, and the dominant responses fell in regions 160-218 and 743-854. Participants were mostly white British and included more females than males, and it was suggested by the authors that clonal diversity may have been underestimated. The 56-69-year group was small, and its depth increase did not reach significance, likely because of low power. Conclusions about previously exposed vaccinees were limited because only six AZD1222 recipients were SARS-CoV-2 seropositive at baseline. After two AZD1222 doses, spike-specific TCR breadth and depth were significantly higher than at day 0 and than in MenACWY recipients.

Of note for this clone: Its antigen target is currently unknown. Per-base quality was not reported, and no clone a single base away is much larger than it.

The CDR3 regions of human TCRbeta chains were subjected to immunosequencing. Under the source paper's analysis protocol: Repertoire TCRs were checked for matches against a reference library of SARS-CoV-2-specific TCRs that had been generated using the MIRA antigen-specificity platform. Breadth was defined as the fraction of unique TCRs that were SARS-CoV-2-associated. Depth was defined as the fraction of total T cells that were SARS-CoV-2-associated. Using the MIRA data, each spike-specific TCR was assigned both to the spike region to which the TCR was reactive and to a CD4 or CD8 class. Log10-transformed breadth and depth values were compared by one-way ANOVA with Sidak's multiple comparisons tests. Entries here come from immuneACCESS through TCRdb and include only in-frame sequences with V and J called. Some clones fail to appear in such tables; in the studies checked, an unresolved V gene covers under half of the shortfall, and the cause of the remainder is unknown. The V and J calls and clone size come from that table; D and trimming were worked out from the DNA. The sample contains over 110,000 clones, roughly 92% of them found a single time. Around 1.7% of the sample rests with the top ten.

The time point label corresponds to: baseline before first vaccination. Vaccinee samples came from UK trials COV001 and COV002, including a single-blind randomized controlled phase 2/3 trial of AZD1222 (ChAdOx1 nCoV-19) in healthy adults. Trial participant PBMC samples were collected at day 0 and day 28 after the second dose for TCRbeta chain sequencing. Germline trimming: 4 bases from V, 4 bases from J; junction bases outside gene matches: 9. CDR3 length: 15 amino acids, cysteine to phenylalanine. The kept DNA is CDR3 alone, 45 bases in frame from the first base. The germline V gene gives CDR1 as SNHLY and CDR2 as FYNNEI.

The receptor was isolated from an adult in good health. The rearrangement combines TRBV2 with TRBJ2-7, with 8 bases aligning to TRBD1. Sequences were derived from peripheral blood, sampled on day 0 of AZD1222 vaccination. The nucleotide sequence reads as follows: TGTGCCAGCAGTGTGGAGGGCAGGGGGCAATACGAGCAGTACTTC. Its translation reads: CASSVEGRGQYEQYF. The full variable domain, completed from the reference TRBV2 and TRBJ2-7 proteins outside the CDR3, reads EPEVTQTPSHQVTQMGQEVILRCVPISNHLYFYWYRQILGQKVEFLVSFYNNEISEKSEIFDDQFSVERPDGSNFTLKIRSTKLEDSAMYFCASSVEGRGQYEQYFGPGTRLTVT.